This T cell receptor beta chain was retrieved from a study of CD8+CD57+ T cells in acquired aplastic anemia. Across the study: Sorted CD4+ plus CD8+ cells gave DNA averaging 3.2 ug. Healthy-donor CD4+ cells averaged around 10 million reads. Study conclusions and caveats: In common between the patients and the controls were nearly 30 CD8+ CDR3 sequences.

There are 14 residues in the CDR3. Unmatched junction bases numbered 6, after V lost 2 bases and J lost 8 bases. Germline V CDR1 and CDR2: MNHEY, SVGAGI. There are many counts of this clonotype. As yet, its antigen is unknown. According to the study, genomic DNA was the template for TCR beta VDJ and CDR3 profiling. TCRdb analysed the reads with MiXCR anew, one entry per CDR3 protein. The table records 130,000 or so distinct CDR3 sequences, around two fifths of them present only once. The specimen was sorted CD4+, CD8+, or CD8+CD57+ T cells (not recorded which) from PBMCs. The chain joins TRBV6-5 to TRBJ1-2; the match to TRBD1 covers 9 bases. The source is a human donor in good health, serving as a control. CDR3 amino acids: CASSYRDRAGGYTF. CDR3 DNA: TGTGCCAGCAGTTACCGGGACAGGGCGGGCGGCTACACCTTC.